This TCR beta chain came from a study of shared clonotypes between healthy human individuals. About the study: Three plates were used per donor for CD4 naive, three for CD4 memory, two for CD8 naive and one for CD8 memory.

This table comes from immunoSEQ multiplex PCR, and its TCRdb copy is limited to in-frame clones, with some not included. The repertoire holds about 960,000 clones, over 60% seen once, with roughly 1.5% in the top ten. Study-wide points: Naive CD4 clonotype sharing across a few donors was about 5%. The sole specimen, blood, was sampled, and tissue repertoires likely differ. Rarefaction revealed incomplete sorted-subset sequencing despite large depth.

This clone was detected only once. Its antigen is unknown. This clonotype originated in a man aged 18 to 29 in good health. Sequenced material: memory CD4+ T cells sorted from blood. As to subset: CD45RA-negative fraction.

CDR3 sequence: CASSLGQGVSITEAFF. CDR3 sequence (DNA): TGTGCCAGCAGCTTGGGGCAGGGAGTTTCGATAACTGAAGCTTTCTTT. This sequence joins TRBV5-4 and TRBJ1-1; a weak D match, TRBD1 (5 bases). The CDR3 length is 16 residues. V was pared by 0 bases and J by 5 bases, with 17 bases between. CDR1 and CDR2 (germline): SGHNT, YYREEE (reference sequence).